These 9 T cell receptor beta chains were all obtained from the same sample, sequenced in a study of cytomegalovirus exposure and HLA in healthy donors. The PCR ran on 60 Vbeta and 13 Jbeta primers. Libraries were prepared by immunoSEQ multiplex PCR; TCRdb keeps only in-frame clonotypes and omits some of them. The table records 100,000 to 150,000 clones, approximately 83% of them present only once. Sequencing was carried out using PBMCs. The source is a girl under 10 years old in good health and CMV-seronegative.

The chain couples TRBV6-4 to TRBJ2-3; TRBD2 aligns across 9 bases. CDR1 MRHNA and CDR2 SNTAGT come from the germline V gene. The CDR3 is 16 residues long. V gave up 3 bases and J gave up 6 bases; unmatched junction bases: 10. This CDR3 is CASSEGKAGGADTQYF. In DNA form, the CDR3 reads TGTGCCAGCAGTGAAGGAAAGGCGGGAGGGGCGGATACGCAGTATTTT.

V gene TRBV18 combines with J gene TRBJ2-7; 9 nucleotides agree with TRBD2. This CDR3 contains 15 residues. Trimming cost V 3 bases and J 0 bases; bases outside gene matches: 3. CDR1 and CDR2 from the germline V gene are KGHSH and LQKENI. The CDR3 nucleotides read TGTGCCAGCTCACCGGCTAGCGGGGTCTCCTACGAGCAGTACTTC. This encodes CASSPASGVSYEQYF.

The V call is TRBV28, the J call TRBJ2-3, with D perhaps matching TRBD2 (6 bases). Germline V lookup: CDR1 MDHEN, CDR2 SYDVKM. The CDR3 is 17 residues long. V lost 5 bases and J lost 0, with 18 bases in between. This CDR3 is CASSPPVLAMSTDTQYF. For the CDR3, the DNA is TGTGCCAGCAGTCCTCCCGTCCTAGCGATGAGCACAGATACGCAGTATTTT.

This chain uses TRBV25-1 with TRBJ1-5; 8 positions agree with TRBD1. With V trimmed by 6 bases and J by 7 bases, 5 bases remained unmatched. This CDR3 spans 13 amino acids. Germline V CDR1 and CDR2: MGHDK, SYGVNS. CDR3 sequence (DNA): TGTGCCAGCAGCTCGACAGGGGAGCAGCCCCAGCATTTT. Protein: CASSSTGEQPQHF.

The genes are TRBV2 and TRBJ1-3; D unclear. This CDR3 region has 12 residues. Germline CDR1 is SNHLY and CDR2 is FYNNEI. The V and J ends lost 3 bases and 5 bases respectively, with 5 bases between them. The CDR3 DNA follows: TGTGCCAGCAGTGAGAGTCGAAACACCATATATTTT. Its protein product is CASSESRNTIYF.

The CDR3 region has the DNA TGTGCCAGCAGTTTATCGGGACTGAACAATGAGCAGTTCTTC. This translates into CASSLSGLNNEQFF. The gene calls are TRBV27 and TRBJ2-1; possibly TRBD2 for D (6 bases). Germline assignment: CDR1 MNHEY and CDR2 SMNVEV (reference sequence). This CDR3 comprises 14 residues. Trimming stripped 0 bases from V and 5 bases from J, with 8 bases between.

CDR3 sequence reads: CASKQGIYDTEAFF. The CDR3 DNA sequence: TGTGCCAGCAAACAGGGAATCTACGACACTGAAGCTTTCTTT. The rearrangement uses TRBV6-4 and TRBJ1-1; TRBD1 is a possible D gene (6 bases). The germline CDR1 and CDR2 sequences are MRHNA and SNTAGT. V shed 7 bases and J shed 3 bases, with 15 bases lying between them. The CDR3 runs 14 residues.

This chain uses TRBV27 with TRBJ2-1; D may be TRBD2 (5 bases). V was clipped by 2 bases and J by 0 bases, with 14 bases between them. CDR3 size: 17 residues. Germline CDR1 is MNHEY and CDR2 is SMNVEV (reference sequence). The CDR3 sequence is CASSLHLSGFSYNEQFF. In nucleotides, the CDR3 is TGTGCCAGCAGTTTACACCTGAGCGGTTTCTCCTACAATGAGCAGTTCTTC.

V gene TRBV5-1 combines with J gene TRBJ2-5; D is perhaps TRBD1 (5 bases). The DNA end is a closer match to TRBJ2-7, so the J assignment may be wrong. This CDR3 is 13 amino acids long. The germline V gene encodes CDR1 SGHRS and CDR2 YFSETQ. CDR3: CASSLGQSYEQYF. The CDR3 nucleotides read TGCGCCAGCAGCTTGGGACAGTCCTACGAGCAGTACTTC.